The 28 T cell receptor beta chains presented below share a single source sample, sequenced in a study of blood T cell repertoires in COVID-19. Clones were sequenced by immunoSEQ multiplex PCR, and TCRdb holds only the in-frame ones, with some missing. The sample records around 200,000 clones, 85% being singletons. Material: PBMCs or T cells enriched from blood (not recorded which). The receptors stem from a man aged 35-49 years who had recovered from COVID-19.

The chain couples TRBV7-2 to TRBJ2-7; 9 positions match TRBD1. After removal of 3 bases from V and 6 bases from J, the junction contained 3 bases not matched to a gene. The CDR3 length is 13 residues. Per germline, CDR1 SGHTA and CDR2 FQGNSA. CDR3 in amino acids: CASSFRDRVEQYF. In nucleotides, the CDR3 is TGTGCCAGCAGCTTCCGGGACAGGGTCGAGCAGTACTTC.

CDR3 in DNA: TGTGCCAGCATTACGGGGGGGCGCGGCACTGAAGCTTTCTTT. It is translated as CASITGGRGTEAFF. The V call is TRBV28, the J call TRBJ1-1, with D perhaps TRBD1 (6 bases). Germline V gene lookup returns CDR1 MDHEN and CDR2 SYDVKM. Trimming left V 7 bases short and J 4 bases short, with 16 bases between. The CDR3 length is 14 residues.

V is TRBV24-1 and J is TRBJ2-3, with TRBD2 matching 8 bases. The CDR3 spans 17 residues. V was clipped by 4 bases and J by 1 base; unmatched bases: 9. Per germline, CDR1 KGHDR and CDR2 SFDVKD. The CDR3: CATSEAGDLLGTDTQYF. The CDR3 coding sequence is TGTGCCACCAGTGAAGCGGGAGACCTACTGGGCACAGATACGCAGTATTTT.

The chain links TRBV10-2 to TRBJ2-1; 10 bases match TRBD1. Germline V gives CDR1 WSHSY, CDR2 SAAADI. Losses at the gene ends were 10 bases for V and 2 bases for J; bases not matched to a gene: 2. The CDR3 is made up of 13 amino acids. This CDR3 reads CATGQGTYNEQFF. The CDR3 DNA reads TGCGCCACGGGACAGGGGACCTACAATGAGCAGTTCTTC.

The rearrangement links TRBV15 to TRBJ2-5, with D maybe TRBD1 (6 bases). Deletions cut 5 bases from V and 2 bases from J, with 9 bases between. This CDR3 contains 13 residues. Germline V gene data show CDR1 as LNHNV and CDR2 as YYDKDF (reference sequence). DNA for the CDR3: TGTGCCACCAGCCGGGACAAGCAAGAGACCCAGTACTTC. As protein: CATSRDKQETQYF.

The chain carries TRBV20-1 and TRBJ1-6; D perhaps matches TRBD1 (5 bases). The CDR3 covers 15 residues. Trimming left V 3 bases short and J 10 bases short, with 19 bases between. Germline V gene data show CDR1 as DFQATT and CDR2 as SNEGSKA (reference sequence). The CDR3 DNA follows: TGCAGTGCTAGTTCCCACCAGGGCAGAATGTCACCCCTCCACTTT. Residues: CSASSHQGRMSPLHF.

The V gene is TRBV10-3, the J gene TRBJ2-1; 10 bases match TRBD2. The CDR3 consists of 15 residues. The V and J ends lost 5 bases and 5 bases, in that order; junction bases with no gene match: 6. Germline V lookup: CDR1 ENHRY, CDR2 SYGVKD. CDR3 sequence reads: CAISYGTSDNNEQFF. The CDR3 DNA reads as TGTGCCATCAGTTACGGGACTAGCGACAACAATGAGCAGTTCTTC.

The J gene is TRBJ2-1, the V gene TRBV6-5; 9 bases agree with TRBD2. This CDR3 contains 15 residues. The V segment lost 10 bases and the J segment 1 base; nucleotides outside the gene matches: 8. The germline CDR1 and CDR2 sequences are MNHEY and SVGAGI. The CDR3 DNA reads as TGTGCCACCCTGGGCGGGAGGGGGTCCTACAATGAGCAGTTCTTC. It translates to CATLGGRGSYNEQFF.

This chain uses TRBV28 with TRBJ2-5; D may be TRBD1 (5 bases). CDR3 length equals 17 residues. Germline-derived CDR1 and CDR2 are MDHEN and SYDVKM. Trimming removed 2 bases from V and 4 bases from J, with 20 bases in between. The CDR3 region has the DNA TGTGCCAGCAGTTTACAGGGAATGTCCGCTAGACTAGAGACCCAGTACTTC. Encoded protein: CASSLQGMSARLETQYF.

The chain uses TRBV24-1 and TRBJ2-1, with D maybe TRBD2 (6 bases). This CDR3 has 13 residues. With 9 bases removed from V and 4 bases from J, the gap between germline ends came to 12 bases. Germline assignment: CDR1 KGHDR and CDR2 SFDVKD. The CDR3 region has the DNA TGTGCCACCGGGGAGGCAGTTTACAATGAGCAGTTCTTC. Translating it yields CATGEAVYNEQFF.

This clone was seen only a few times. The CDR3 DNA follows: TGTGCCAGTAGTATAGGGGCTAGGGGGTACGAGCAGTACTTC. Amino acids: CASSIGARGYEQYF. This chain connects TRBV19 to TRBJ2-7, with a tentative D call TRBD1 (6 bases). The CDR3 extends over 14 amino acids. Trimming stripped 1 base from V and 4 bases from J, with 11 bases between. Germline CDR1 LNHDA, CDR2 SQIVND (reference sequence).

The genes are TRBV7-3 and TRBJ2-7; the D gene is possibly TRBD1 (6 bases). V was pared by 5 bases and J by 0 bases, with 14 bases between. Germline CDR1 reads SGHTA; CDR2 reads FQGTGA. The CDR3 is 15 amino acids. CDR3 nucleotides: TGTGCCAGCAGCCCCTGGACAGAATCCTCCTACGAGCAGTACTTC. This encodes CASSPWTESSYEQYF.

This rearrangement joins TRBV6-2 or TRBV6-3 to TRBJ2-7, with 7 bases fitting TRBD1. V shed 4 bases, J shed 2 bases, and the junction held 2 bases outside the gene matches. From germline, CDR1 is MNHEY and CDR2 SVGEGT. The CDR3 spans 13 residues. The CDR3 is CASSWDSPYEQYF. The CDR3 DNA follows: TGTGCCAGCAGTTGGGACAGTCCCTACGAGCAGTACTTC.

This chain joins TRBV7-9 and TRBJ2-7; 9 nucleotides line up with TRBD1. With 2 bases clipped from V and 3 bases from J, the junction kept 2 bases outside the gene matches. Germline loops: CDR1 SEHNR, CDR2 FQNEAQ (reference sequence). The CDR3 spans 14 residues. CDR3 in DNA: TGTGCCAGCAGCTTAACGACAGGGGGCTACGAGCAGTACTTC. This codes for CASSLTTGGYEQYF.

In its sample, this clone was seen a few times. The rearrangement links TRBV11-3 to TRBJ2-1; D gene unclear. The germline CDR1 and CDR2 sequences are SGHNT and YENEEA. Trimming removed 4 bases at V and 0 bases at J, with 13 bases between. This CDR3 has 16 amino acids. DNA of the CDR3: TGTGCCAGCAGCTCTTCCGGATGGAGCTCCTACAATGAGCAGTTCTTC. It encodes CASSSSGWSSYNEQFF.

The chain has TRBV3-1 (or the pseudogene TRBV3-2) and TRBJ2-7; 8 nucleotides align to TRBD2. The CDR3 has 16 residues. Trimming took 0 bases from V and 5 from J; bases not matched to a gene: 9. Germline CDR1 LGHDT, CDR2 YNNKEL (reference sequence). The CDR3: CASSQDWRLATDEQYF. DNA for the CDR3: TGTGCCAGCAGCCAAGATTGGCGACTAGCGACAGACGAGCAGTACTTC.

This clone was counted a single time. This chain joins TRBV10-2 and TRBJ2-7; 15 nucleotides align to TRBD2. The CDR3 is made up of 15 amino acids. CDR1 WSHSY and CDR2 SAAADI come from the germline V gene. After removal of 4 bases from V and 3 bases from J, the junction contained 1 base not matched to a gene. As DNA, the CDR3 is TGCGCCAGCAGTGGGACTAGCGGGAGGGTCTACGAGCAGTACTTC. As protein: CASSGTSGRVYEQYF.

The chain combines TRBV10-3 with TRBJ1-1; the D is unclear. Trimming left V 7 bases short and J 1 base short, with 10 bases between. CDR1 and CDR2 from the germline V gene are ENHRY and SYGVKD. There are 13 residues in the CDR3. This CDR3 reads CAITAAKNTEAFF. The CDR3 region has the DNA TGTGCCATCACCGCGGCTAAGAACACTGAAGCTTTCTTT.

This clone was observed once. The CDR3 nucleotides read TGTGCCAGCAGTCCTACAAACAGCTATGGCTACACCTTC. Translating gives CASSPTNSYGYTF. The genes are TRBV6-5 and TRBJ1-2, with D hard to call. This CDR3 is 13 amino acids long. Germline V lookup: CDR1 MNHEY, CDR2 SVGAGI. V lost 5 bases and J 4 bases, leaving 11 bases between the germline ends.

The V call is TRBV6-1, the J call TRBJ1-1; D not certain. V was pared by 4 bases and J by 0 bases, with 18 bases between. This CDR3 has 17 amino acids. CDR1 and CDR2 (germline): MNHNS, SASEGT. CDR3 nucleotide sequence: TGTGCCAGCAGTGGCCCTTACATTCCTCTGGTGAACACTGAAGCTTTCTTT. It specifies CASSGPYIPLVNTEAFF.

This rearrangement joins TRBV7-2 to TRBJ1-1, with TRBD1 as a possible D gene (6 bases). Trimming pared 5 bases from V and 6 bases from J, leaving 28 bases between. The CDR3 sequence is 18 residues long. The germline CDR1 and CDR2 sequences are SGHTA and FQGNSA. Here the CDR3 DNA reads TGTGCCAGCAGCCAGCCCTCGGGGCCCAGGGGTTTAAGCGCTGAAGCTTTCTTT. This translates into CASSQPSGPRGLSAEAFF.

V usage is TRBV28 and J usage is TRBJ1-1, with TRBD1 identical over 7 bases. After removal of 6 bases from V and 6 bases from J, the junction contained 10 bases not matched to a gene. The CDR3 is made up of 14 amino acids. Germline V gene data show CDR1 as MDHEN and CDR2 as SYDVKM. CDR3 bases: TGTGCCAGCAGAGCTAGACAGGGAAGGGCTGAAGCTTTCTTT. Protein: CASRARQGRAEAFF.

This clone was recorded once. CDR3 in DNA: TGTGCCAGCAGTGATTGGGCCACTAGCACAGATACGCAGTATTTT. Translating gives CASSDWATSTDTQYF. V and J are TRBV25-1 and TRBJ2-3, with unresolved D. In germline, CDR1 is MGHDK, CDR2 SYGVNS. The V end was cut by 3 bases, the J end by 0 bases, with 10 bases between. The CDR3 runs to 15 residues.

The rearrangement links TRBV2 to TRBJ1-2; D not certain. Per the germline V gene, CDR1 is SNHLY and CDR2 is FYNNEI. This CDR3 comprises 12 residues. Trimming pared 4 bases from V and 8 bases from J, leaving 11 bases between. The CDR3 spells CASSGELVGYTF. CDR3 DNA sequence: TGTGCCAGCAGTGGGGAGCTGGTGGGCTACACCTTC.

The CDR3 region has the DNA TGCAGTGCTAGTTCCCCCAGGGGAGACCAGACCCAGTACTTC. It specifies CSASSPRGDQTQYF. This chain uses TRBV20-1 with TRBJ2-5; D is perhaps TRBD1 (6 bases). Trimming left V 3 bases short and J 6 bases short, with 17 bases between. Germline lookup yields CDR1 DFQATT and CDR2 SNEGSKA (reference sequence). This CDR3 is 14 amino acids long.

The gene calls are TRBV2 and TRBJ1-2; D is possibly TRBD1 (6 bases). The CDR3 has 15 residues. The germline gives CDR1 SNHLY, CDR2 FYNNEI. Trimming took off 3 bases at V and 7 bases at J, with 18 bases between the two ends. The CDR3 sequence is CASSERDTWSGGYTF. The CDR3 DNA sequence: TGTGCCAGCAGTGAGAGGGACACTTGGAGTGGTGGCTACACCTTC.

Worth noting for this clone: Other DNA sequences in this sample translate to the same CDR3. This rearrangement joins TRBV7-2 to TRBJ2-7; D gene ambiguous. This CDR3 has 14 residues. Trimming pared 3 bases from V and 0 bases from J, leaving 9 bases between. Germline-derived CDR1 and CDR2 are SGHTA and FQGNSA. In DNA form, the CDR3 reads TGTGCCAGCAGCTTTACCGGGTCCTCCTACGAGCAGTACTTC. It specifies CASSFTGSSYEQYF.

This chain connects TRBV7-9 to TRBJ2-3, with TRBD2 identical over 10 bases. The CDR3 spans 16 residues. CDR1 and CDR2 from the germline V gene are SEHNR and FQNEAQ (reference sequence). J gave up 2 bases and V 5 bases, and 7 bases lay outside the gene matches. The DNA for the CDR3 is TGTGCCAGCAGCCGTGGGCTAGCGGGGGTCACAGATACGCAGTATTTT. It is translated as CASSRGLAGVTDTQYF.